These 9 T cell receptor beta chains were sequenced from one sample in a study of cytomegalovirus exposure and HLA in healthy donors. The PCR employed 60 Vbeta primers together with 13 Jbeta primers. Data came from immunoSEQ multiplex PCR; TCRdb stores just in-frame clones and leaves some out. This sample has 95,000 to 150,000 clones; around 72% occur once, and the top ten carry nearly 8.5%. Sequencing was done on a sample of PBMCs. All receptors derive from a woman aged 40 to 50 in good health and CMV-seropositive.

This rearrangement joins TRBV18 to TRBJ2-5; D gene ambiguous. The CDR3 length is 14 residues. The germline CDR1 and CDR2 sequences are KGHSH and LQKENI. V lost 0 bases, J lost 3 bases, and 8 bases lay in between. CDR3 DNA: TGTGCCAGCTCACCACCTGGCCTCAAAGAGACCCAGTACTTC. Translated: CASSPPGLKETQYF.

The chain carries TRBV10-3 and TRBJ2-7, with D tentatively TRBD1 (6 bases). The germline V gene has CDR1 ENHRY and CDR2 SYGVKD. Trimming shortened V by 2 bases and J by 1 base, and 9 bases separated the two germline ends. The CDR3 extends over 14 amino acids. In DNA, the CDR3 is TGTGCCATCAGTGAGGGACAGAATTCCTACGAGCAGTACTTC. It encodes CAISEGQNSYEQYF.

The V call is TRBV5-5, the J call TRBJ1-1, with D unresolved. CDR3 length: 14 amino acids. With 3 bases removed from V and 0 bases from J, the gap between germline ends came to 9 bases. Per germline, CDR1 SGHKS and CDR2 YYEKEE (reference sequence). The CDR3 here is CASSYEGMNTEAFF. The DNA of the CDR3 is TGTGCCAGCAGCTATGAGGGCATGAACACTGAAGCTTTCTTT.

This chain joins TRBV5-4 and TRBJ1-6; 9 bases line up with TRBD1. Germline CDR1 SGHNT, CDR2 YYREEE (reference sequence). Losses at the gene ends were 3 bases for V and 7 bases for J; bases not matched to a gene: 8. This CDR3 is built from 16 residues. In DNA, the CDR3 is TGTGCCAGCAGCTCAAACCGACAGGGGGGGAATTCACCCCTCCACTTT. Amino acid sequence: CASSSNRQGGNSPLHF.

V is TRBV2 and J is TRBJ2-5, with 10 bases matching TRBD1. V lost 0 bases to trimming and J lost 4 bases; unmatched junction nucleotides: 8. The germline gives CDR1 SNHLY, CDR2 FYNNEI. CDR3 length: 17 amino acids. CDR3 protein: CASSEAGFWTGGETQYF. CDR3 bases: TGTGCCAGCAGTGAAGCGGGGTTCTGGACAGGGGGAGAGACCCAGTACTTC. Variable domain in full (rest from reference TRBV2 and TRBJ2-5): EPEVTQTPSHQVTQMGQEVILRCVPISNHLYFYWYRQILGQKVEFLVSFYNNEISEKSEIFDDQFSVERPDGSNFTLKIRSTKLEDSAMYFCASSEAGFWTGGETQYFGPGTRLLVL.

The chain employs TRBV5-4 and TRBJ1-3; TRBD1 might be the D (6 bases). CDR1 SGHNT and CDR2 YYREEE come from the germline V gene (reference sequence). The CDR3 runs 15 residues. Trimming pared 2 bases from V and 0 bases from J, leaving 9 bases between. This chain's CDR3 is CASSLQGLSGNTIYF. The CDR3, as DNA: TGTGCCAGCAGCTTACAGGGTCTCTCTGGAAACACCATATATTTT.

This clone occurred a few times. This sequence joins TRBV9 and TRBJ2-7, with TRBD2 matching over 7 bases. J gave up 0 bases and V 0 bases, and 6 bases lay outside the gene matches. Germline CDR1 and CDR2: SGDLS and YYNGEE. CDR3 length equals 16 residues. The chain's CDR3 is CASSVGLAVSSYEQYF. In DNA form, the CDR3 reads TGTGCCAGCAGCGTAGGCCTAGCGGTAAGCTCCTACGAGCAGTACTTC.

The chain links TRBV9 to TRBJ2-2; TRBD2 matches 10 bases. V gave up 3 bases and J gave up 3 bases; unmatched junction bases: 2. CDR3 size: 15 residues. Germline lookup yields CDR1 SGDLS and CDR2 YYNGEE. CDR3 bases: TGTGCCAGCAGCGCTAGCGGGGGCTACACCGGGGAGCTGTTTTTT. Protein product: CASSASGGYTGELFF.

This rearrangement joins TRBV10-3 to TRBJ2-7, with a tentative D call TRBD2 (7 bases). V was clipped by 3 bases and J by 6 bases, with 21 bases between them. Germline V gives CDR1 ENHRY, CDR2 SYGVKD. The CDR3 sequence is 16 residues long. CDR3 region: CAISEPRGGALSEQYF. In DNA, the CDR3 is TGTGCCATCAGTGAACCCAGGGGAGGGGCATTGAGCGAGCAGTACTTC.